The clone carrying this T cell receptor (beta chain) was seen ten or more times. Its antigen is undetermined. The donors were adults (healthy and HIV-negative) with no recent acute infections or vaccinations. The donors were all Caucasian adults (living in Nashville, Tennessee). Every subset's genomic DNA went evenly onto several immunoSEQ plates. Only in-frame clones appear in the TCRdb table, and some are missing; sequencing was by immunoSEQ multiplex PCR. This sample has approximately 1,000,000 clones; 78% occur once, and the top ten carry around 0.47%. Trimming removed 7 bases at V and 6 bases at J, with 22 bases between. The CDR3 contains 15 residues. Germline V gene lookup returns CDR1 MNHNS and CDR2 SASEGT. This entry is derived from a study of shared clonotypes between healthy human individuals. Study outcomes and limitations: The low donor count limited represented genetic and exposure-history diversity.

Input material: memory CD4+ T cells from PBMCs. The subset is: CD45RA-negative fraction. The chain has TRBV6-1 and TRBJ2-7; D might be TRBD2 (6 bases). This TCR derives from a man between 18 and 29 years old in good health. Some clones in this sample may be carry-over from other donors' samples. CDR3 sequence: CASIGRHAMGGEQYF. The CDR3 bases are TGTGCCAGCATCGGCCGCCACGCCATGGGGGGCGAGCAGTACTTC.